A single sample gave rise to the 26 T cell receptor beta chains below, sequenced in a study of blood T cell repertoires in COVID-19. Some clones are missing from TCRdb's copy, which holds only in-frame ones; the method was immunoSEQ multiplex PCR. The sample shows hundreds of thousands of clones, about 85% of them seen only once. The sample consisted of PBMCs or T cells enriched from blood (not recorded which). These receptors were collected from a woman aged 50 to 65 who had recovered from COVID-19.

This clone was counted a single time. CDR3 in amino acids: CASTRTGEDYGYTF. Here the CDR3 DNA reads TGTGCCAGTACCAGGACAGGGGAGGACTATGGCTACACCTTC. This sequence joins TRBV19 and TRBJ1-2; TRBD1 matches at 9 bases. The CDR3 is made up of 14 amino acids. CDR1 and CDR2 from the germline V gene are LNHDA and SQIVND (reference sequence). The junction had 6 bases not matched to a gene; V was cut back by 7 bases and J by 3 bases.

The chain has TRBV7-9 and TRBJ1-6; 7 bases fit TRBD1. This CDR3 spans 15 amino acids. CDR1 is SEHNR, CDR2 FQNEAQ, per germline (reference sequence). The ends lost 5 bases at V and 8 bases at J; junction bases unmatched: 9. The DNA of the CDR3 is TGTGCCAGCAGCCGGGACAGCTTTAGGGATTCACCCCTCCACTTT. As protein: CASSRDSFRDSPLHF.

The CDR3 region has the DNA TGTGCCAGCGGAAAACTAGCGGGGCAAAGGGGGGGCTCCTACGAGCAGTACTTC. This translates into CASGKLAGQRGGSYEQYF. The chain combines TRBV4-2 with TRBJ2-7; 10 bases are shared with TRBD2. Germline CDR1 reads LGHNA; CDR2 reads YNFKEQ. V trimming: 8 bases; J trimming: 0 bases; junction bases outside the gene matches: 16. This CDR3 is 18 amino acids long.

Details on this clone: This specimen includes other DNA sequences encoding the same CDR3. The chain recombines TRBV19 with TRBJ2-7, with a possible D match to TRBD1 (6 bases). CDR3 length: 14 residues. CDR1 is LNHDA, CDR2 SQIVND, per germline (reference sequence). Trimming took 4 bases from V and 3 from J, leaving 13 bases between them. CDR3 region: CASSTGTGHYEQYF. DNA for the CDR3: TGTGCCAGTAGTACCGGAACAGGGCACTACGAGCAGTACTTC.

The chain is built from TRBV2 and TRBJ2-5; 9 nucleotides agree with TRBD1. Losses at the gene ends were 6 bases for V and 0 bases for J; bases not matched to a gene: 5. CDR3 length: 15 amino acids. Germline values: CDR1 SNHLY, CDR2 FYNNEI. The CDR3 loop reads CASRPRTGDQETQYF. The CDR3 DNA reads as TGTGCCAGCAGACCCCGGACAGGGGACCAAGAGACCCAGTACTTC.

This chain connects TRBV4-3 to TRBJ1-1, with TRBD1 identical over 8 bases. Germline lookup yields CDR1 LGHNA and CDR2 YSLEER. With V trimmed by 0 bases and J by 4 bases, 4 bases remained unmatched. The CDR3 is 15 amino acids. CDR3 residues: CASSQDQGASTEAFF. The CDR3 DNA reads TGCGCCAGCAGCCAAGATCAGGGGGCAAGCACTGAAGCTTTCTTT.

This chain joins TRBV18 and TRBJ1-1, with 7 positions matching TRBD1. The CDR3 is 14 residues long. Germline V gene data show CDR1 as KGHSH and CDR2 as LQKENI. V was clipped by 5 bases and J by 1 base; unmatched bases: 4. CDR3 sequence: CASSMGQQNTEAFF. The CDR3 DNA reads TGTGCCAGCTCAATGGGACAGCAGAACACTGAAGCTTTCTTT.

The chain recombines TRBV7-2 with TRBJ2-1; possible D gene TRBD2, 5 bases. The V end lost 0 bases, the J end lost 10 bases, and 7 bases lay between the germline ends. This CDR3 is 12 amino acids long. Germline CDR1 is SGHTA and CDR2 is FQGNSA. As DNA, the CDR3 is TGTGCCAGCAGCTTAGCCCCGGGAGAGCAGTTCTTC. Amino acids: CASSLAPGEQFF. Drawing the rest from reference TRBV7-2 and TRBJ2-1, the complete variable domain is GAGVSQSPSNKVTEKGKDVELRCDPISGHTALYWYRQSLGQGLEFLIYFQGNSAPDKSGLPSDRFSAERTGGSVSTLTIQRTQQEDSAVYLCASSLAPGEQFFGPGTRLTVL.

The genes are TRBV7-8 and TRBJ2-2, with D perhaps TRBD2 (6 bases). Germline V gives CDR1 SGHVS, CDR2 FQNEAQ. This CDR3 spans 16 amino acids. The ends were cut back, 5 bases at V and 3 bases at J, with 16 bases in the middle. The CDR3 region has the DNA TGTGCCAGCAGCCCAGTGGGACTGACGGACACCGGGGAGCTGTTTTTT. This codes for CASSPVGLTDTGELFF.

The chain is built from TRBV4-3 and TRBJ1-3; D is undetermined. V was cut by 3 bases and J by 4 bases, with 7 bases left in between. In germline, CDR1 is LGHNA, CDR2 YSLEER. CDR3 size: 13 residues. This chain's CDR3 is CASSHRGGNTIYF. CDR3 DNA sequence: TGCGCCAGCAGCCACCGCGGAGGAAACACCATATATTTT.

The V gene is TRBV28, the J gene TRBJ2-1, with 7 bases identical to TRBD2. CDR3 length: 16 amino acids. Germline values: CDR1 MDHEN, CDR2 SYDVKM. With V trimmed by 6 bases and J by 1 base, 9 bases remained unmatched. The chain's CDR3 is CASSPLAALSYNEQFF. The CDR3 nucleotides read TGTGCCAGCAGCCCTCTAGCGGCCTTATCCTACAATGAGCAGTTCTTC.

This chain connects TRBV19 to TRBJ1-3; D is undetermined. The germline V gene has CDR1 LNHDA and CDR2 SQIVND (reference sequence). Trimming left V 7 bases short and J 4 bases short, with 20 bases between. The CDR3 has 16 amino acids. DNA for the CDR3: TGTGCCAGTACCGCGGGCCTTCCTCCTCTGGGAAACACCATATATTTT. Protein sequence: CASTAGLPPLGNTIYF.

This chain links TRBV12-3 or TRBV12-4 with TRBJ1-1, with a weak D call TRBD1 (5 bases). Trimming removed 4 bases at V and 7 bases at J, with 13 bases between. CDR3 length: 13 residues. CDR3: CASSWEGAYEAFF. The CDR3 DNA is TGTGCCAGCAGTTGGGAAGGGGCCTATGAAGCTTTCTTT.

This clone came up a few times. The gene calls are TRBV11-2 and TRBJ1-1, with 9 bases lining up with TRBD1. The CDR3 spans 13 residues. CDR1 and CDR2 from the germline V gene are SGHAT and FQNNGV. After removal of 5 bases from V and 3 bases from J, the junction contained 1 base not matched to a gene. The CDR3 bases are TGTGCCAGCAGCCGGACAGGGGACACTGAAGCTTTCTTT. It specifies CASSRTGDTEAFF.

The chain carries TRBV5-1 and TRBJ2-1; TRBD1 matches at 9 bases. V lost 0 bases, J lost 9 bases, and 7 bases stayed unmatched. Germline V lookup: CDR1 SGHRS, CDR2 YFSETQ. The CDR3 is 15 amino acids. The CDR3 loop is CASSLGYRGRGEQFF. CDR3 nucleotides: TGCGCCAGCAGCTTGGGCTACAGGGGGCGGGGTGAGCAGTTCTTC.

The J gene is TRBJ1-5, the V gene TRBV6-6; TRBD1 matches at 11 bases. V trimming: 2 bases; J trimming: 6 bases; junction bases outside the gene matches: 6. Germline values: CDR1 MNHNY, CDR2 SVGAGI (reference sequence). CDR3 size: 16 residues. CDR3 sequence: CASSYVGTGGFQPQHF. The CDR3 DNA is TGTGCCAGCAGTTACGTTGGGACAGGGGGTTTTCAGCCCCAGCATTTT.

The chain is built from TRBV18 and TRBJ2-7; TRBD1 matches at 9 bases. The CDR3 runs 14 residues. V gave up 3 bases and J gave up 5 bases; unmatched junction bases: 5. Per the germline V gene, CDR1 is KGHSH and CDR2 is LQKENI. CDR3 DNA sequence: TGTGCCAGCTCACCGTCCGGGACAGGGAACGAGCAGTACTTC. This codes for CASSPSGTGNEQYF.

This chain uses TRBV19 with TRBJ1-6; D call uncertain. Trimming left V 7 bases short and J 7 bases short, with 20 bases between. Germline lookup yields CDR1 LNHDA and CDR2 SQIVND (reference sequence). The CDR3 is 16 amino acids. CDR3: CASTPGIGSKNSPLHF. The CDR3 nucleotides read TGTGCCAGTACTCCGGGGATCGGGTCGAAGAATTCACCCCTCCACTTT.

This chain connects TRBV6-5 to TRBJ1-1; D may be TRBD1 (5 bases). The V end was cut by 0 bases, the J end by 11 bases, with 16 bases between. The CDR3 has 14 residues. Germline V gene lookup returns CDR1 MNHEY and CDR2 SVGAGI. The DNA of the CDR3 is TGTGCCAGCAGTTACTCGATAACCGCCAGGGATGCTTTCTTT. It specifies CASSYSITARDAFF.

The chain carries TRBV29-1 and TRBJ1-2; D possibly corresponds to TRBD1 (5 bases). Trimming took off 5 bases at V and 5 bases at J, with 12 bases between the two ends. Germline-derived CDR1 and CDR2 are SQVTM and ANQGSEA. The CDR3 is 12 residues long. The CDR3 DNA reads TGCAGCGTTCGCCTAGGGGCGTATGGCTACACCTTC. It specifies CSVRLGAYGYTF. Combining the CDR3 with reference TRBV29-1 and TRBJ1-2 gives the whole variable domain SAVISQKPSRDICQRGTSLTIQCQVDSQVTMMFWYRQQPGQSLTLIATANQGSEATYESGFVIDKFPISRPNLTFSTLTVSNMSPEDSSIYLCSVRLGAYGYTFGSGTRLTVV.

The chain is built from TRBV6-6 and TRBJ2-7; maybe TRBD1 (6 bases). This CDR3 is 13 amino acids long. Per germline, CDR1 MNHNY and CDR2 SVGAGI (reference sequence). The V gene lost 7 bases and the J gene lost 4 bases, with 14 bases spanning the gap. Here the CDR3 DNA reads TGTGCCAGCACCACACTGACAGGATACGAGCAGTACTTC. Amino acids: CASTTLTGYEQYF.

In DNA form, the CDR3 reads TGTGCCAGCAGCTTAGTCCCTAGCAACTCCTACGAGCAGTACTTC. Protein: CASSLVPSNSYEQYF. The chain combines TRBV11-2 with TRBJ2-7, with D perhaps TRBD2 (5 bases). Trimming left V 1 base short and J 0 bases short, with 10 bases between. This CDR3 has 15 amino acids. Germline V CDR1 and CDR2: SGHAT, FQNNGV.

The CDR3 here is CASSPRGTSGEETQYF. The CDR3 DNA follows: TGCGCCAGCAGCCCGAGAGGGACTAGCGGGGAAGAGACCCAGTACTTC. The genes are TRBV4-1 and TRBJ2-5; the match to TRBD2 covers 13 bases. Germline V lookup: CDR1 MGHRA, CDR2 YSYEKL. V lost 4 bases, J lost 3 bases, and 5 bases stayed unmatched. CDR3 length equals 16 residues.

The genes are TRBV5-5 and TRBJ1-5, with 9 bases that match TRBD1. V was clipped by 1 base and J by 6 bases; unmatched bases: 17. The length of the CDR3 is 19 residues. The germline V gene encodes CDR1 SGHKS and CDR2 YYEKEE (reference sequence). CDR3 sequence: CASSLKLPNPGTGTQPQHF. The DNA for the CDR3 is TGTGCCAGCAGCTTGAAATTGCCGAATCCCGGGACAGGGACTCAGCCCCAGCATTTT.

This sequence joins TRBV5-1 and TRBJ2-7; 9 positions agree with TRBD2. The CDR3 loop spans 15 amino acids. From germline, CDR1 is SGHRS and CDR2 YFSETQ. V trimming: 2 bases; J trimming: 1 base; junction bases outside the gene matches: 4. This chain's CDR3 is CASSFSSGRSYEQYF. Written as DNA, the CDR3 is TGCGCCAGCAGCTTCTCGAGCGGGAGGTCCTACGAGCAGTACTTC.

This chain joins TRBV11-2 and TRBJ1-2, with TRBD1 matching over 7 bases. V lost 5 bases, J lost 3 bases, and 6 bases stayed unmatched. The CDR3 runs 14 residues. Germline V gene data show CDR1 as SGHAT and CDR2 as FQNNGV. The CDR3 here is CASSTRQGHYGYTF. CDR3 DNA sequence: TGTGCCAGCAGCACCCGACAGGGTCACTATGGCTACACCTTC. Complete variable domain (other parts from reference TRBV11-2 and TRBJ1-2): EAGVAQSPRYKIIEKRQSVAFWCNPISGHATLYWYQQILGQGPKLLIQFQNNGVVDDSQLPKDRFSAERLKGVDSTLKIQPAKLEDSAVYLCASSTRQGHYGYTFGSGTRLTVV.